This T cell receptor (beta chain) stems from a study of cytomegalovirus exposure and HLA in healthy donors. Those who donated were healthy bone marrow donors. There are a few counts of this clone. Its target is not known. Study-level findings and limits: Later analysis demonstrated an association between a missense DCLRE1C variant and TCR beta V- and J-gene trimming. The authors enumerated roughly 180 TCR beta chains as linked to cytomegalovirus.

The V and J ends lost 6 bases and 4 bases respectively, with 9 bases between them. The CDR3 covers 12 residues. CDR1 is SNHLY and CDR2 is FYNNEI in the germline V gene. Vbeta (60) and Jbeta (13) primers were used in the PCR. Using immunoSEQ multiplex PCR, the repertoire was profiled, and TCRdb retains in-frame clones only, with some absent. Here the sample spans about 200,000 clones, roughly 82% being singletons. The sample taken for sequencing was PBMCs. The gene calls are TRBV2 and TRBJ2-5; possible D gene TRBD1, 6 bases. The receptor was isolated from a man between 35 and 55 years old in good health and CMV-seropositive. The CDR3 DNA reads as TGTGCCAGCAGAAGACAGGTAGAGACCCAGTACTTC. It codes for CASRRQVETQYF. Variable domain in full (rest from reference TRBV2 and TRBJ2-5): EPEVTQTPSHQVTQMGQEVILRCVPISNHLYFYWYRQILGQKVEFLVSFYNNEISEKSEIFDDQFSVERPDGSNFTLKIRSTKLEDSAMYFCASRRQVETQYFGPGTRLLVL.